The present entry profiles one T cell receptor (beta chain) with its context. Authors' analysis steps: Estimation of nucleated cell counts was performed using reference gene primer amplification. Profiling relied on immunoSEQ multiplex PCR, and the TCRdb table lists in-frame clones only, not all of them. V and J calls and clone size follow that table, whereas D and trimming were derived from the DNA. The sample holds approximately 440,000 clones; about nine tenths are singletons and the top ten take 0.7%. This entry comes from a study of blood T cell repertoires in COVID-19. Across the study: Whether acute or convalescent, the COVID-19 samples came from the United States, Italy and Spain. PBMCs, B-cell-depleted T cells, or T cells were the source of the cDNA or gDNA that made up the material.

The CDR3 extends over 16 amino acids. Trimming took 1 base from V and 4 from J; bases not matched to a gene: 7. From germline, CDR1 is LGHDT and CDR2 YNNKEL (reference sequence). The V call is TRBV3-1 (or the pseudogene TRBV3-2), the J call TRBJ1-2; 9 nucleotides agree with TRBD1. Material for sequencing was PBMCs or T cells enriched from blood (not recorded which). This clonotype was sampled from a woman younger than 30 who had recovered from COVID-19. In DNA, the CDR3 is TGTGCCAGCAGCCAAGGATGGACAGGGGAGGGCTATGGCTACACCTTC. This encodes CASSQGWTGEGYGYTF.